This T cell receptor beta chain came from a study of control samples from healthy donors and cancer patients. The assay was immunoSEQ multiplex PCR, and TCRdb's table has in-frame clones only and misses some. This sample has fewer than 130,000 clones, with approximately 87% found just once. This CDR3 contains 16 residues. From germline, CDR1 is SGHNT and CDR2 YYREEE (reference sequence). V lost 4 bases to trimming and J lost 0 bases, with 16 bases between them. The sample comprised PBMCs. This TCR was recovered from a woman aged 55-69 years with lung cancer. This sequence joins TRBV5-4 and TRBJ2-5, with D tentatively TRBD1 or TRBD2 (5 bases each). CDR3 sequence (DNA): TGTGCCAGCAGCGTCCGGGACCTATGGTACCAAGAGACCCAGTACTTC. Its translation is CASSVRDLWYQETQYF.